What follows are 12 T cell receptor beta chains derived from one specimen sequenced in a study of PD-L1 blockade in urothelial cancer. The data were produced by immunoSEQ multiplex PCR, yet TCRdb's version contains in-frame clones alone and is incomplete. The table lists 83,000 or so clones, roughly 85% of them singletons. Time point described: peripheral blood 6 weeks after treatment start. The sequencing here drew on PBMCs, taken around atezolizumab (anti-PD-L1) treatment. These receptors all stem from a man aged 65 to 85 with urothelial cancer.

The chain carries TRBV9 and TRBJ2-5, with a tentative D call TRBD2 (6 bases). V dropped 4 bases and J dropped 3 bases, with 16 bases sitting between them. The CDR3 is made up of 15 amino acids. Germline lookup yields CDR1 SGDLS and CDR2 YYNGEE. The CDR3: CASSLLPRREETQYF. CDR3 DNA sequence: TGTGCCAGCAGCCTCCTCCCCCGGAGGGAAGAGACCCAGTACTTC.

The rearrangement links TRBV12-5 to TRBJ2-5; TRBD2 agrees at 12 bases. With V trimmed by 2 bases and J by 4 bases, 5 bases remained unmatched. Germline CDR1 is LGHNT and CDR2 is FRNRAP. CDR3 size: 16 residues. The CDR3 region is CASGLPSGGAGETQYF. DNA for the CDR3: TGTGCTAGTGGTTTGCCTAGCGGGGGGGCCGGAGAGACCCAGTACTTC.

This CDR3 is CASSLGSSDQETQYF. In DNA form, the CDR3 reads TGTGCCAGCAGCTTAGGTAGTAGCGACCAAGAGACCCAGTACTTC. This chain connects TRBV7-2 to TRBJ2-5; possible D gene TRBD2, 5 bases. CDR3 size: 15 residues. CDR1 and CDR2 from the germline V gene are SGHTA and FQGNSA. V lost 1 base, J lost 0 bases, and 9 bases lay in between. The variable domain in full, completed from reference TRBV7-2 and TRBJ2-5, reads GAGVSQSPSNKVTEKGKDVELRCDPISGHTALYWYRQSLGQGLEFLIYFQGNSAPDKSGLPSDRFSAERTGGSVSTLTIQRTQQEDSAVYLCASSLGSSDQETQYFGPGTRLLVL.

The V call is TRBV30, the J call TRBJ2-1, with D perhaps matching TRBD2 (6 bases). The germline V gene encodes CDR1 GTSNPN and CDR2 SVGIG (reference sequence). The ends were cut back, 3 bases at V and 10 bases at J, with 10 bases in the middle. The CDR3 spans 11 residues. The CDR3 loop is CAWRGRTEQFF. The CDR3 DNA is TGTGCCTGGAGGGGGAGGACCGAGCAGTTCTTC. Complete variable domain (other parts from reference TRBV30 and TRBJ2-1): SQTIHQWPATLVQPVGSPLSLECTVEGTSNPNLYWYRQAAGRGLQLLFYSVGIGQISSEVPQNLSASRPQDRQFILSSKKLLLSDSGFYLCAWRGRTEQFFGPGTRLTVL.

This chain links TRBV7-2 with TRBJ2-5, with TRBD1 as a possible D gene (6 bases). From germline, CDR1 is SGHTA and CDR2 FQGNSA. Trimming left V 3 bases short and J 7 bases short, with 18 bases between. CDR3 size: 15 residues. As DNA, the CDR3 is TGTGCCAGCAGCTTTTCTCGGACAGACCGCGGGACCCAGTACTTC. This sequence encodes CASSFSRTDRGTQYF. Full variable domain (rest looked up from reference TRBV7-2 and TRBJ2-5): GAGVSQSPSNKVTEKGKDVELRCDPISGHTALYWYRQSLGQGLEFLIYFQGNSAPDKSGLPSDRFSAERTGGSVSTLTIQRTQQEDSAVYLCASSFSRTDRGTQYFGPGTRLLVL.

The rearrangement links TRBV2 to TRBJ1-6, with D maybe TRBD1 (5 bases). The CDR3 contains 14 residues. Germline CDR1 SNHLY, CDR2 FYNNEI. The V end was cut by 8 bases, the J end by 10 bases, with 18 bases between. This CDR3 reads CASGKHGGESPLHF. CDR3 nucleotides: TGTGCCAGCGGCAAACACGGGGGGGAATCACCCCTCCACTTT. Using reference TRBV2 and TRBJ1-6 for the parts outside the CDR3, the full variable domain is EPEVTQTPSHQVTQMGQEVILRCVPISNHLYFYWYRQILGQKVEFLVSFYNNEISEKSEIFDDQFSVERPDGSNFTLKIRSTKLEDSAMYFCASGKHGGESPLHFGNGTRLTVT.

J is TRBJ2-7 and V is TRBV18; 7 bases are shared with TRBD1. CDR3 length: 12 residues. Germline V gene data show CDR1 as KGHSH and CDR2 as LQKENI. The ends lost 5 bases at V and 5 bases at J; junction bases unmatched: 3. The CDR3 here is CASSTDRDEQYF. CDR3 bases: TGTGCCAGCTCAACCGACAGGGACGAGCAGTACTTC.

The rearrangement joins TRBV27 to TRBJ2-2, with 9 bases aligning to TRBD1. The CDR3 is 17 amino acids. V shed 6 bases, J shed 5 bases, and the junction held 13 bases outside the gene matches. CDR1 MNHEY and CDR2 SMNVEV come from the germline V gene (reference sequence). The CDR3 DNA sequence: TGTGCCAGCAGCAGAACGGCGACAGGGGGGGTGACCGGGGAGCTGTTTTTT. This translates into CASSRTATGGVTGELFF.

This clone occurred once. The genes are TRBV10-3 and TRBJ2-1, with D unresolved. Germline V gene lookup returns CDR1 ENHRY and CDR2 SYGVKD. V dropped 6 bases and J dropped 5 bases, with 8 bases sitting between them. The CDR3 contains 12 residues. The CDR3 loop is CAISRENNEQFF. In DNA, the CDR3 is TGTGCCATCAGCCGAGAGAACAATGAGCAGTTCTTC.

The rearrangement joins TRBV29-1 to TRBJ2-3; TRBD2 agrees at 9 bases. Germline V gene sequence: CDR1 SQVTM, CDR2 ANQGSEA. The length of the CDR3 is 15 residues. V shed 2 bases, J shed 4 bases, and the junction held 7 bases outside the gene matches. The CDR3 sequence: CSVERRGGRADTQYF. In DNA form, the CDR3 reads TGCAGCGTTGAAAGGCGGGGGGGCCGGGCAGATACGCAGTATTTT.

This clone was observed a single time. The chain carries TRBV7-9 and TRBJ2-7, with D uncertain. The CDR3 runs to 15 residues. Trimming stripped 2 bases from V and 1 base from J, with 12 bases between. CDR1 SEHNR and CDR2 FQNEAQ come from the germline V gene (reference sequence). The CDR3 coding sequence is TGTGCCAGCAGCTTACAGGTTGACCATTCCTACGAGCAGTACTTC. Its protein product is CASSLQVDHSYEQYF.

CDR3 residues: CASSPGLAGSYEQYF. DNA of the CDR3: TGTGCCAGCAGCCCCGGACTAGCGGGAAGCTACGAGCAGTACTTC. This chain connects TRBV7-2 to TRBJ2-7, with 12 positions matching TRBD2. Germline CDR1 is SGHTA and CDR2 is FQGNSA. The junction had 5 bases not matched to a gene; V was cut back by 5 bases and J by 3 bases. The CDR3 loop spans 15 amino acids.